Listed below are T cell receptor beta chains from one sample, sequenced in a study of lymphopenia after photon versus proton radiotherapy. Profiling relied on immunoSEQ multiplex PCR, and the TCRdb table lists in-frame clones only, not all of them. The table lists about 12,000 clones, 70% to 90% of them singletons. This sample comprised peripheral blood, obtained from a patient treated with proton-based radiotherapy. The receptors stem from a man between 60 and 75 years old with pancreatic cancer. Each CDR3 is given with its conserved first and last residue. The D gene is left open where the match is weak. Some rows have no size entry. The others give once, few or many, or a class for an expanded clone.

v_gene: TRBV7-6; d_gene: TRBD2; j_gene: TRBJ2-3; abundance: -; CDR3aa: CASSLLPTSGSADTQYF; CDR3nt: TGTGCCAGCAGCTTACTCCCGACTAGCGGGAGTGCAGATACGCAGTATTTT
v_gene: TRBV30; d_gene: TRBD1; j_gene: TRBJ1-2; abundance: -; CDR3aa: CAWSGTGGGYTF; CDR3nt: TGTGCCTGGAGTGGGACAGGGGGTGGCTACACCTTC
v_gene: TRBV9; d_gene: TRBD2; j_gene: TRBJ2-3; abundance: -; CDR3aa: CASSVAGLAGVIKGADTQYF; CDR3nt: TGTGCCAGCAGCGTAGCAGGACTAGCGGGAGTTATAAAGGGAGCAGATACGCAGTATTTT
v_gene: TRBV28; d_gene: TRBD2; j_gene: TRBJ2-1; abundance: -; CDR3aa: CASSGEREDTLHNEQFF; CDR3nt: TGTGCCAGCAGTGGGGAGCGGGAGGATACCCTCCACAATGAGCAGTTCTTC
v_gene: TRBV29-1; d_gene: -; j_gene: TRBJ2-2; abundance: -; CDR3aa: CSVVNTGELFF; CDR3nt: TGCAGCGTTGTGAACACCGGGGAGCTGTTTTTT
v_gene: TRBV6-1; d_gene: -; j_gene: TRBJ1-5; abundance: -; CDR3aa: CASKTAINQPQHF; CDR3nt: TGTGCCAGCAAAACAGCCATCAATCAGCCCCAGCATTTT
v_gene: TRBV14; d_gene: -; j_gene: TRBJ2-1; abundance: -; CDR3aa: CASSQDIGVSEQFF; CDR3nt: TGTGCCAGCAGCCAAGACATAGGAGTGAGTGAGCAGTTCTTC
v_gene: TRBV11-3; d_gene: -; j_gene: TRBJ2-1; abundance: -; CDR3aa: CASSTRQVGEQFF; CDR3nt: TGTGCCAGCAGCACCAGACAGGTTGGTGAGCAGTTCTTC
v_gene: TRBV5-1; d_gene: -; j_gene: TRBJ1-1; abundance: -; CDR3aa: CASSSSPQGYTEAFF; CDR3nt: TGCGCCAGCAGCTCGTCCCCACAGGGCTACACTGAAGCTTTCTTT
v_gene: TRBV6-1; d_gene: TRBD2; j_gene: TRBJ2-3; abundance: -; CDR3aa: CASSEVPYMTSGRGYTQYF; CDR3nt: TGTGCCAGCAGTGAAGTCCCATACATGACTAGCGGGAGGGGTTATACGCAGTATTTT
v_gene: TRBV29-1; d_gene: -; j_gene: TRBJ2-2; abundance: -; CDR3aa: CSVGVTGELFF; CDR3nt: TGCAGCGTTGGTGTCACCGGGGAGCTGTTTTTT
v_gene: TRBV30; d_gene: -; j_gene: TRBJ2-5; abundance: once; CDR3aa: CAWSVQGGIQETQYF; CDR3nt: TGTGCCTGGAGTGTACAGGGAGGAATCCAAGAGACCCAGTACTTC
v_gene: TRBV2; d_gene: -; j_gene: TRBJ2-7; abundance: -; CDR3aa: CASREWARSYEQYF; CDR3nt: TGTGCCAGCAGGGAATGGGCTCGCTCCTACGAGCAGTACTTC
v_gene: TRBV29-1; d_gene: -; j_gene: TRBJ1-2; abundance: -; CDR3aa: CSVEEAGKRRGYTF; CDR3nt: TGCAGCGTTGAGGAGGCGGGTAAGCGTCGAGGCTACACCTTC
v_gene: TRBV7-9; d_gene: -; j_gene: TRBJ2-7; abundance: -; CDR3aa: CASSLAGTGDEQYF; CDR3nt: TGTGCCAGCAGCTTAGCTGGGACGGGCGACGAGCAGTACTTC
v_gene: TRBV2; d_gene: -; j_gene: TRBJ1-4; abundance: -; CDR3aa: CASSEGRGGEKLFF; CDR3nt: TGTGCCAGCAGTGAAGGCAGGGGAGGTGAAAAACTGTTTTTT
v_gene: TRBV28; d_gene: -; j_gene: TRBJ2-2; abundance: -; CDR3aa: CASRQGGATGELFF; CDR3nt: TGTGCCAGTAGGCAGGGTGGAGCTACCGGGGAGCTGTTTTTT
v_gene: TRBV14; d_gene: -; j_gene: TRBJ1-1; abundance: -; CDR3aa: CASSQDLPGLAEAFF; CDR3nt: TGTGCCAGCAGCCAAGATCTCCCAGGGTTGGCTGAAGCTTTCTTT
v_gene: TRBV9; d_gene: -; j_gene: TRBJ2-1; abundance: -; CDR3aa: CASTCRTSPPTDEQFF; CDR3nt: TGTGCCAGCACTTGCCGGACGTCACCCCCTACCGATGAGCAGTTCTTC
v_gene: TRBV7-9; d_gene: TRBD1; j_gene: TRBJ2-6; abundance: -; CDR3aa: CASSTGWTGAGANVLTF; CDR3nt: TGTGCCAGCAGCACAGGGTGGACAGGGGCTGGGGCCAACGTCCTGACTTTC
v_gene: TRBV7-9; d_gene: -; j_gene: TRBJ2-7; abundance: -; CDR3aa: CASSPGVSLHEQYF; CDR3nt: TGTGCCAGCAGCCCCGGCGTCAGTCTCCACGAGCAGTACTTC
v_gene: TRBV5-1; d_gene: -; j_gene: TRBJ2-2; abundance: -; CDR3aa: CASSSTITGELFF; CDR3nt: TGCGCCAGCAGCTCGACCATTACCGGGGAGCTGTTTTTT
v_gene: TRBV11-2; d_gene: -; j_gene: TRBJ2-1; abundance: -; CDR3aa: CASSPPVREQFF; CDR3nt: TGTGCCAGCAGCCCCCCCGTCAGGGAGCAGTTCTTC
v_gene: TRBV14; d_gene: TRBD2; j_gene: TRBJ2-1; abundance: -; CDR3aa: CASSLRLGGDNEQFF; CDR3nt: TGTGCCAGCAGCCTTAGACTGGGGGGGGACAATGAGCAGTTCTTC
v_gene: TRBV6-6; d_gene: -; j_gene: TRBJ1-2; abundance: -; CDR3aa: CASSYSATGGGYTF; CDR3nt: TGTGCCAGCAGTTATTCGGCAACGGGAGGTGGCTACACCTTC
v_gene: TRBV15; d_gene: TRBD2; j_gene: TRBJ2-3; abundance: -; CDR3aa: CATSRQTGLAGLTDTQYF; CDR3nt: TGTGCCACCAGCAGACAAACTGGACTAGCGGGACTCACAGATACGCAGTATTTT
v_gene: TRBV2; d_gene: TRBD1; j_gene: TRBJ2-7; abundance: -; CDR3aa: CASSPQGAKYEQYF; CDR3nt: TGTGCCAGCAGTCCACAGGGGGCTAAATACGAGCAGTACTTC
v_gene: TRBV7-8; d_gene: -; j_gene: TRBJ1-3; abundance: -; CDR3aa: CASRATASGNTIYF; CDR3nt: TGTGCCAGCAGGGCGACAGCCTCTGGAAACACCATATATTTT
v_gene: TRBV2; d_gene: TRBD1; j_gene: TRBJ2-5; abundance: few; CDR3aa: CASSEDRGPETQYF; CDR3nt: TGTGCCAGCAGTGAAGACAGGGGGCCAGAGACCCAGTACTTC
v_gene: TRBV5-1; d_gene: -; j_gene: TRBJ2-1; abundance: -; CDR3aa: CASSFGLYNEQFF; CDR3nt: TGCGCCAGCAGCTTCGGGCTTTACAATGAGCAGTTCTTC
v_gene: TRBV30; d_gene: TRBD1; j_gene: TRBJ1-5; abundance: -; CDR3aa: CAWRKRQGGPQHF; CDR3nt: TGTGCCTGGAGGAAGAGACAGGGGGGGCCCCAGCATTTT
v_gene: TRBV4-3; d_gene: TRBD2; j_gene: TRBJ2-1; abundance: -; CDR3aa: CASSQMTSIDEQFF; CDR3nt: TGCGCCAGCAGCCAGATGACTAGCATCGATGAGCAGTTCTTC
v_gene: TRBV18; d_gene: TRBD2; j_gene: TRBJ2-7; abundance: -; CDR3aa: CASSPQGLAGGHSYEQYF; CDR3nt: TGTGCCAGCTCACCACAGGGACTAGCGGGAGGCCACTCCTACGAGCAGTACTTC
v_gene: TRBV28; d_gene: TRBD2; j_gene: TRBJ2-2; abundance: -; CDR3aa: CASGLAGLTGELFF; CDR3nt: TGTGCCAGCGGACTAGCGGGCCTCACCGGGGAGCTGTTTTTT
v_gene: TRBV18; d_gene: TRBD1; j_gene: TRBJ2-3; abundance: once; CDR3aa: CASSDRGPSTDTQYF; CDR3nt: TGTGCCAGCTCAGACAGGGGCCCAAGCACAGATACGCAGTATTTT
v_gene: TRBV6-4; d_gene: TRBD1; j_gene: TRBJ2-5; abundance: once; CDR3aa: CASSRTGDGKETQYF; CDR3nt: TGTGCCAGCAGTAGGACAGGGGACGGGAAAGAGACCCAGTACTTC
v_gene: TRBV2; d_gene: TRBD2; j_gene: TRBJ2-1; abundance: -; CDR3aa: CASSPDRAGGREQFF; CDR3nt: TGTGCCAGCAGTCCCGACAGAGCGGGAGGGCGCGAGCAGTTCTTC
v_gene: TRBV28; d_gene: TRBD2; j_gene: TRBJ2-1; abundance: -; CDR3aa: CASSSVGAGAYNEQFF; CDR3nt: TGTGCCAGCAGTTCCGTGGGAGCGGGGGCGTACAATGAGCAGTTCTTC
v_gene: TRBV28; d_gene: -; j_gene: TRBJ2-7; abundance: -; CDR3aa: CASGGLYEQYF; CDR3nt: TGTGCCAGCGGGGGTCTCTACGAGCAGTACTTC
v_gene: TRBV19; d_gene: -; j_gene: TRBJ1-2; abundance: few; CDR3aa: CASSARGGGYTF; CDR3nt: TGTGCCAGTAGTGCCAGGGGAGGAGGCTACACCTTC
v_gene: TRBV7-2; d_gene: -; j_gene: TRBJ1-4; abundance: -; CDR3aa: CASSLRHRATNEKLFF; CDR3nt: TGTGCCAGCAGCTTGCGCCACAGGGCAACTAATGAAAAACTGTTTTTT
v_gene: TRBV5-1; d_gene: TRBD2; j_gene: TRBJ2-7; abundance: -; CDR3aa: CASSGAGGPYEQYF; CDR3nt: TGCGCCAGCAGCGGAGCGGGAGGACCCTACGAGCAGTACTTC
v_gene: TRBV7-6; d_gene: TRBD2; j_gene: TRBJ2-2; abundance: -; CDR3aa: CASSLDLAGPGSGELFF; CDR3nt: TGTGCCAGCAGCCTCGATCTAGCGGGACCGGGATCCGGGGAGCTGTTTTTT
v_gene: TRBV29-1; d_gene: TRBD1; j_gene: TRBJ2-5; abundance: -; CDR3aa: CSVEGRMGAGGLQETQYF; CDR3nt: TGCAGCGTTGAAGGGAGGATGGGGGCAGGGGGCTTACAAGAGACCCAGTACTTC
v_gene: TRBV25-1; d_gene: -; j_gene: TRBJ1-4; abundance: -; CDR3aa: CASSEGPREKLFF; CDR3nt: TGTGCCAGCAGTGAGGGTCCACGGGAAAAACTGTTTTTT
v_gene: TRBV6-1; d_gene: -; j_gene: TRBJ1-6; abundance: -; CDR3aa: CASSASGVDSPLHF; CDR3nt: TGTGCCAGCAGTGCCTCCGGGGTTGATTCACCCCTCCACTTT
v_gene: TRBV28; d_gene: -; j_gene: TRBJ1-2; abundance: -; CDR3aa: CASSLVSAYGYTF; CDR3nt: TGTGCCAGCAGTTTGGTGTCCGCCTATGGCTACACCTTC
v_gene: TRBV5-4; d_gene: TRBD2; j_gene: TRBJ2-7; abundance: -; CDR3aa: CASSRTSGAYEQYF; CDR3nt: TGTGCCAGCAGCAGGACTAGCGGGGCCTACGAGCAGTACTTC
v_gene: TRBV9; d_gene: TRBD2; j_gene: TRBJ2-5; abundance: -; CDR3aa: CASSYSSGRGETQYF; CDR3nt: TGTGCCAGCAGCTACTCTAGCGGGAGGGGCGAGACCCAGTACTTC
v_gene: TRBV7-2; d_gene: TRBD2; j_gene: TRBJ2-1; abundance: -; CDR3aa: CASSVTSGTSYNEQFF; CDR3nt: TGTGCCAGCAGCGTAACCAGCGGGACCTCCTACAATGAGCAGTTCTTC
v_gene: TRBV11-1; d_gene: TRBD2; j_gene: TRBJ2-5; abundance: once; CDR3aa: CASSLGDVAGGVETQYF; CDR3nt: TGTGCCAGCAGCCTAGGGGATGTAGCGGGAGGCGTAGAGACCCAGTACTTC